This T cell receptor beta chain was profiled in a study of blood T cell repertoires in COVID-19. Germline CDR1 is SGHDT and CDR2 is YYEEEE. There are 13 residues in the CDR3. Between the trimmed V and J ends, which lost 4 bases and 4 bases, there was a span of 9 bases. Per the original data handling: Nucleated cell counts were estimated from reference gene primer amplification. Some clones are missing from TCRdb's copy, which holds only in-frame ones; the method was immunoSEQ multiplex PCR. Clone size and the V and J calls come from that table; the DNA yielded D and trimming. The top ten hold 0.65% to 0.9% of the sample, which has fewer than 500,000 clones, around 90% seen once. Participant-given clinical history determined each cohort assignment. A word on this clone: Other DNA sequences in this sample translate to the same CDR3.

Sequenced input: PBMCs or T cells enriched from blood (not recorded which). This clonotype was obtained from a woman aged 18-35 years who had recovered from COVID-19. The chain is built from TRBV5-6 and TRBJ1-5; no definite D call. The CDR3 region is CASSLGSNQPQHF. CDR3 DNA: TGTGCCAGCAGCCTGGGGAGTAATCAGCCCCAGCATTTT.